A single sample gave rise to the 9 T cell receptor beta chains below, sequenced in a study of OX40 agonist ivuxolimab in advanced cancers. Assay: immunoSEQ multiplex PCR; the TCRdb copy retains only in-frame clones and omits some. The table includes fewer than 65,000 clones, 91% detected once. The sample here was CD4+ or CD8+ T cells sorted from blood, taken in a trial of the OX40 agonist ivuxolimab. The receptors originated from an adult with an advanced solid tumor such as melanoma, head and neck, liver or kidney cancer.

The chain couples TRBV7-9 to TRBJ2-5; D remains ambiguous. Germline V gene lookup returns CDR1 SEHNR and CDR2 FQNEAQ (reference sequence). V was pared by 3 bases and J by 2 bases, with 7 bases between. The CDR3 has 13 amino acids. The CDR3 region has the DNA TGTGCCAGCAGCTTTGCCGCTCAAGAGACCCAGTACTTC. It specifies CASSFAAQETQYF.

The chain couples TRBV4-1 to TRBJ1-3; a weak D match, TRBD1 (6 bases). The length of the CDR3 is 15 residues. CDR1 and CDR2 (germline): MGHRA, YSYEKL. The V end lost 5 bases, the J end lost 4 bases, and 15 bases lay between the germline ends. In DNA, the CDR3 is TGCGCCAGCAGCGGTTCATCGGACAGAGGAAACACCATATATTTT. It codes for CASSGSSDRGNTIYF.

This chain links TRBV7-9 with TRBJ1-1; unclear D gene. The CDR3 runs to 12 residues. V was clipped by 0 bases and J by 6 bases, with 5 bases between them. Germline-derived CDR1 and CDR2 are SEHNR and FQNEAQ (reference sequence). For the CDR3, the DNA is TGTGCCAGCAGCTTAGCACGGCCTGAAGCTTTCTTT. It yields the protein CASSLARPEAFF. The whole variable domain, filled in from reference TRBV7-9 and TRBJ1-1, reads DTGVSQNPRHKITKRGQNVTFRCDPISEHNRLYWYRQTLGQGPEFLTYFQNEAQLEKSRLLSDRFSAERPKGSFSTLEIQRTEQGDSAMYLCASSLARPEAFFGQGTRLTVV.

With regard to this clone: A read error may account for a junction end that differs from germline. The chain carries TRBV7-7 and TRBJ2-1, with D unclear. Germline values: CDR1 SSHAT, CDR2 FNYEAQ (reference sequence). The length of the CDR3 is 13 residues. The DNA for the CDR3 is TGTGCTAGCAGCTTAGGCTTGGGCAATGAGCAGTTCTTC. It codes for CASSLGLGNEQFF.

This chain joins TRBV7-9 and TRBJ2-7; 9 bases map to TRBD1. J lost 2 bases, V lost 5 bases, and 4 bases had no gene match. Per germline, CDR1 SEHNR and CDR2 FQNEAQ (reference sequence). The CDR3 extends over 14 amino acids. For the CDR3, the DNA is TGTGCCAGCAGCAGAGGACAGGGGCCCTACGAGCAGTACGTC. Translation: CASSRGQGPYEQYV.

The chain couples TRBV27 to TRBJ1-5, with D unresolved. CDR1 and CDR2 (germline): MNHEY, SMNVEV (reference sequence). This CDR3 spans 14 amino acids. With 2 bases removed from V and 2 bases from J, the gap between germline ends came to 7 bases. In DNA form, the CDR3 reads TGTGCCAGCAGTTTAGAGGTGGGCAATCAGCCCCAGCATTTT. The encoded protein is CASSLEVGNQPQHF.

This clone was counted a few times. The J gene is TRBJ1-2, the V gene TRBV2; 11 positions agree with TRBD1. The J segment lost 3 bases and the V segment lost 7 bases, leaving 10 bases of the junction unmatched. CDR1 and CDR2 (germline): SNHLY, FYNNEI. This CDR3 region has 16 residues. CDR3 sequence: CASNMDRGRLYYGYTF. In DNA form, the CDR3 reads TGTGCCAGCAACATGGACAGGGGGCGGCTCTACTATGGCTACACCTTC.

The chain recombines TRBV4-3 with TRBJ2-3; D may be TRBD1 (5 bases). Per the germline V gene, CDR1 is LGHNA and CDR2 is YSLEER. Trimming pared 6 bases from V and 10 bases from J, leaving 23 bases between. The CDR3 length is 15 residues. The CDR3 DNA sequence: TGCGCCAGCAGTATGGGGCTATCAGGTCGGCTCGCGCAGTATTTT. It encodes CASSMGLSGRLAQYF.

V gene TRBV27 combines with J gene TRBJ2-1; D is uncertain. The V gene's germline CDR1 is MNHEY and CDR2 SMNVEV (reference sequence). This CDR3 is 16 amino acids long. Deletions cut 5 bases from V and 0 bases from J, with 14 bases between. This chain's CDR3 is CASSLSLKSSYNEQFF. DNA of the CDR3: TGTGCCAGCAGTCTAAGTCTGAAAAGCTCCTACAATGAGCAGTTCTTC.